Described below is a single T cell receptor beta chain sequence and its context. It has no known antigen specificity. Within one base of it there is no much larger clone, and no base qualities were kept. This sample was included in a study of T cell repertoires in cytomegalovirus infection (dated by TCRdb to between 2018 and 2021). As for the study more broadly: Donor HLA type was relevant to the analysis, as public TCR beta signatures indicated carriage of CMV infection together with the matching HLA type. Summary of the overall study and its limitations: In both this cohort and an independent roughly 350-donor cohort, the cumulative frequency of public TCR beta family members distinguished carriers of CMV infection plus the relevant HLA type. In the ex vivo response, HLA-C-restricted CMV-specific TCR beta clonotypes were dominant, and in two of eight donors the single most frequent clonotype came from this HLA-C-restricted group.

From the cysteine up to the phenylalanine, the CDR3 has a length of 16 residues. CDR3 DNA only is kept here, 48 bases in frame from base 1. Trimming leaves V shorter by 10 bases and J shorter by 3 bases, with the junction holding 14 bases beyond the gene matches. Reading the germline V gene gives CDR1 ENHRY and CDR2 SYGVKD. Sequencing took place on an Illumina HiSeq 1500. The public reads were reprocessed in TCRdb via fastp at Q25 and MiXCR, keeping in-frame beta chains. CDR3 protein sequences are deduplicated, and each keeps its most common genes and DNA. This sample gives approximately 750,000 distinct CDR3 sequences in total; about 40% of them show up just once. The ten largest account for roughly 2.9% of the sample.

Rearrangement joined TRBV10-3 to TRBJ2-5; 10 bases in between match TRBD2. The receptor was derived from a human donor in good health (CMV status not recorded). Some clones in this sample may be carry-over from other donors' samples. Sequenced input: PBMCs. The sequenced DNA is TGTGCCACGGACTCTAGCGGGAGACGTCCTAAAGAGACCCAGTACTTC. This translates into CATDSSGRRPKETQYF.